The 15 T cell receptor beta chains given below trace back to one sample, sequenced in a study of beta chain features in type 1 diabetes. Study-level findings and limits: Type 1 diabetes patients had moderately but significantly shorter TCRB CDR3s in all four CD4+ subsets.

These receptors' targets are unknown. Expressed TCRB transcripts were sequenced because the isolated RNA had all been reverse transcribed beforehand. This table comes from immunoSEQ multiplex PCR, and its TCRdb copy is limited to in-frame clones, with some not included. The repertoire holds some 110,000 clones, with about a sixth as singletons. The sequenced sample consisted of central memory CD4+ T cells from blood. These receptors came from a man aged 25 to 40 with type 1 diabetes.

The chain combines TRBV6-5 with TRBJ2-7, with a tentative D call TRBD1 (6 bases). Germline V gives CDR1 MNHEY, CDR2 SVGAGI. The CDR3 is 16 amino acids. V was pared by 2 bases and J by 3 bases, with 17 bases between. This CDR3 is CASSYGNRVQGYEQYF. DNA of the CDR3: TGTGCCAGCAGTTACGGTAACAGGGTTCAAGGCTACGAGCAGTACTTC.

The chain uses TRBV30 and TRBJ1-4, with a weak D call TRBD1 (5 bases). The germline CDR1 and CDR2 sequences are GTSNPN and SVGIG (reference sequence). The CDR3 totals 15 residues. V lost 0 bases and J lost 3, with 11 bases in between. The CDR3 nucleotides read TGTGCCTGGAGTGTACCCGCAGGGTCTAATGAAAAACTGTTTTTT. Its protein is CAWSVPAGSNEKLFF.

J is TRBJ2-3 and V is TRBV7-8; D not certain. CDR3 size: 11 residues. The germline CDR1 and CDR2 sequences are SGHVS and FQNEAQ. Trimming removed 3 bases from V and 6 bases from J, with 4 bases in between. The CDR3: CASSFRDTQYF. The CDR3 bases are TGTGCCAGCAGCTTTCGGGATACGCAGTATTTT.

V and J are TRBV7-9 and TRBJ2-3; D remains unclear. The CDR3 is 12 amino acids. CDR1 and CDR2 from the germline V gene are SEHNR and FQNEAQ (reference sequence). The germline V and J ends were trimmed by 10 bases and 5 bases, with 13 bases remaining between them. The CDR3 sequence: CATNQFGDTQYF. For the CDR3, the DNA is TGTGCCACAAACCAATTCGGAGATACGCAGTATTTT.

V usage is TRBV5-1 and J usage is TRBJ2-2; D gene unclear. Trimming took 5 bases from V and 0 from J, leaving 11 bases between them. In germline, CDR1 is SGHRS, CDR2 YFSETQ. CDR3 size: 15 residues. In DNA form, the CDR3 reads TGCGCCAGCAGATCGGACCCAACGAACACCGGGGAGCTGTTTTTT. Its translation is CASRSDPTNTGELFF. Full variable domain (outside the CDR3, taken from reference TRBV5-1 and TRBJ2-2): KAGVTQTPRYLIKTRGQQVTLSCSPISGHRSVSWYQQTPGQGLQFLFEYFSETQRNKGNFPGRFSGRQFSNSRSEMNVSTLELGDSALYLCASRSDPTNTGELFFGEGSRLTVL.

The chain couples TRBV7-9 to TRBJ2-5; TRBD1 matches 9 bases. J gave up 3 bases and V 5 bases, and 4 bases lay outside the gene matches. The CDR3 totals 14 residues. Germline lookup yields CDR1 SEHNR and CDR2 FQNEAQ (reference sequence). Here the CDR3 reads CASSHRDREETQYF. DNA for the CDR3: TGTGCCAGCAGCCACCGGGACAGGGAAGAGACCCAGTACTTC.

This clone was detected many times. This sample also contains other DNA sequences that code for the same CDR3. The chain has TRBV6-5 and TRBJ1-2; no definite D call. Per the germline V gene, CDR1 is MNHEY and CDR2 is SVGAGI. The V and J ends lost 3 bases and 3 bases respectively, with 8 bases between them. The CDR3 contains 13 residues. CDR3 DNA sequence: TGTGCCAGCAGTTATGGATCGGACTATGGCTACACCTTC. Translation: CASSYGSDYGYTF.

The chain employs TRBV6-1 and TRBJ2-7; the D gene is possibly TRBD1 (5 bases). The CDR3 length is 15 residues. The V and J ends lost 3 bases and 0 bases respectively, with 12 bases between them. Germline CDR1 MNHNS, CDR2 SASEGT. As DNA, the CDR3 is TGTGCCAGCAGTGAGGTGGGGCGGAACTCCTACGAGCAGTACTTC. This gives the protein CASSEVGRNSYEQYF.

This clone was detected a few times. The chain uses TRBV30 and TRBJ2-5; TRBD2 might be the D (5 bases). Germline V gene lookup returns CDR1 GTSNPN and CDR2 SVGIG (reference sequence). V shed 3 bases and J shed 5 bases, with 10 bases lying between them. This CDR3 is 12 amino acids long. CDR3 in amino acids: CAWSASGETQYF. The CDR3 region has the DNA TGTGCCTGGAGCGCCTCGGGGGAGACCCAGTACTTC.

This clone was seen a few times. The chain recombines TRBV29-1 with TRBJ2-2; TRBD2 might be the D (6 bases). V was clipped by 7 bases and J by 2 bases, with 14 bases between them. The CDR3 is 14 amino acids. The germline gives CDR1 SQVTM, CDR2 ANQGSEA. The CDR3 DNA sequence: TGCAGCGGATTATTTAGCGGAAACACCGGGGAGCTGTTTTTT. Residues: CSGLFSGNTGELFF.

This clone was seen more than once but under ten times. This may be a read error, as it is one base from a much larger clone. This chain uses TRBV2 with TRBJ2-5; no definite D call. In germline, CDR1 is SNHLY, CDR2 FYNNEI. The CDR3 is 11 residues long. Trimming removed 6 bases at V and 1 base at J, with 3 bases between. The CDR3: CASRTQETQYF. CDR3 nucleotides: TGTGCCAGCAGAACCCAAGAGACCCAGTACTTC.

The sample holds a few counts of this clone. The DNA of the CDR3 is TGTGCCAGCAGCCAAGTATTTCAGGGTCCTGGGGCCAACGTCCTGACTTTC. Translated, it gives CASSQVFQGPGANVLTF. The chain is built from TRBV14 and TRBJ2-6, with D possibly matching TRBD1 (5 bases). CDR1 and CDR2 from the germline V gene are SGHDN and FVKESK. This CDR3 comprises 17 residues. Trimming shortened V by 1 base and J by 2 bases, and 12 bases separated the two germline ends.

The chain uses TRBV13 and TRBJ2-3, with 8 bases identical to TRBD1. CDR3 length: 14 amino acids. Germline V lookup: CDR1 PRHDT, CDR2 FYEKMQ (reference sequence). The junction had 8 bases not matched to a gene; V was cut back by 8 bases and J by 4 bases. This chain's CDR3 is CASRRAGGADTQYF. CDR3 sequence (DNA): TGTGCCAGCCGAAGGGCAGGGGGCGCAGATACGCAGTATTTT.

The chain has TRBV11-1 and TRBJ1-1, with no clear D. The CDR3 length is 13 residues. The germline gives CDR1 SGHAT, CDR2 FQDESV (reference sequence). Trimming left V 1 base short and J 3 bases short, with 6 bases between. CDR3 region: CASSLEQDTEAFF. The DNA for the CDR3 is TGTGCCAGCAGCTTAGAGCAAGACACTGAAGCTTTCTTT.

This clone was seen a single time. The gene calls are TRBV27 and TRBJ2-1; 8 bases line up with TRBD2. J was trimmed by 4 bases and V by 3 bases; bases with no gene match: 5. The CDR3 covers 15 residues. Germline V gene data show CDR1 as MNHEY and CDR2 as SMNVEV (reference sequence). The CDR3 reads CASSFYGGAYNEQFF. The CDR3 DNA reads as TGTGCCAGCAGTTTTTACGGGGGGGCTTACAATGAGCAGTTCTTC.